Here is one T cell receptor beta chain with its context. A much more abundant neighbour one base away suggests this may be a read error. This sample was taken from a study of T cells in Graves' hyperthyroidism and ophthalmopathy. The TCR beta CDR3 regions underwent amplification using RNA transcripts as the source. Researchers ran a first-round RT-PCR on the TCR CDR3 using the HTBI primer set. TCRdb ran MiXCR on the multiplex PCR reads and lists one entry per CDR3 protein. Here the sample spans about 700,000 distinct CDR3 sequences, about 45% being singletons. The sequenced material came from peripheral blood or thyroid tissue (not recorded which). The source of this sequence is an adult man with Graves' disease, either hyperthyroidism or ophthalmopathy (not recorded which).

The CDR3 DNA is TGTGCCAGCAGTGAAGAAGCTAACTATGGCTACACCTTC. Translating gives CASSEEANYGYTF. This chain links TRBV2 with TRBJ1-2; the D is unclear. The germline V and J ends were trimmed by 1 base and 0 bases, with 3 bases remaining between them. The CDR3 runs to 13 residues. Per germline, CDR1 SNHLY and CDR2 FYNNEI.